The rows below give T cell receptor beta chains drawn from one sample of a study of cytomegalovirus exposure and HLA in healthy donors. This table comes from immunoSEQ multiplex PCR, and its TCRdb copy is limited to in-frame clones, with some not included. The table includes around 170,000 clones, around three quarters detected once. Sequencing was carried out using PBMCs. Every receptor here comes from a woman in her twenties or thirties in good health and CMV-seropositive. CDR3s include the opening cysteine and the closing phenylalanine or tryptophan. The D gene is left open where the match is weak. Only some rows state a clone size, as once, few, many or a class for expanded clones.

>-|-|TRBV5-6|TRBJ2-2
CASSLGATGELFF
TGTGCCAGCAGCTTGGGAGCTACCGGGGAGCTGTTTTTT
>-|-|TRBV28|TRBJ2-2
CASSLAGSGTGELFF
TGTGCCAGCAGTTTGGCGGGGTCGGGCACCGGGGAGCTGTTTTTT
>-|-|TRBV28|TRBJ1-5
CASSLSLVRPQHF
TGTGCCAGCAGTTTATCATTAGTCCGGCCCCAGCATTTT
>-|-|TRBV15|TRBJ2-3
CATSRVADTQYF
TGTGCCACCAGCAGAGTAGCCGATACGCAGTATTTT
>TRBD1|-|TRBV9|TRBJ2-1
CASSVQGVMSDEQFF
TGTGCCAGCAGCGTACAGGGGGTAATGTCGGATGAGCAGTTCTTC
>TRBD2|-|TRBV7-2|TRBJ2-3
CASNPWGGGAGDTQYF
TGTGCCAGCAACCCATGGGGCGGGGGGGCCGGAGATACGCAGTATTTT
>-|-|TRBV5-5|TRBJ1-6
CASSFQDSPSYNSPLHF
TGTGCCAGCAGCTTCCAGGACAGCCCTTCCTATAATTCACCCCTCCACTTT
>-|-|TRBV5-1|TRBJ1-1
CASSLTQNTEAFF
TGCGCCAGCAGCTTGACTCAGAACACTGAAGCTTTCTTT
>TRBD2|-|TRBV4-3|TRBJ2-3
CASSQVPPSSGGATDTQYF
TGCGCCAGCAGCCAAGTTCCCCCCTCTAGCGGGGGGGCAACAGATACGCAGTATTTT
>-|-|TRBV9|TRBJ2-4
CASSAVHGSGKNIQYF
TGTGCCAGCAGCGCAGTACACGGGAGCGGCAAAAACATTCAGTACTTC
>TRBD1|-|TRBV18|TRBJ1-2
CASSPRGDSNNGYTF
TGTGCCAGCTCACCACGAGGGGACAGCAACAATGGCTACACCTTC
>TRBD1|once|TRBV5-1|TRBJ2-2
CASSPRTGQNTGELFF
TGCGCCAGCAGCCCCCGGACAGGGCAGAACACCGGGGAGCTGTTTTTT
>-|-|TRBV4-3|TRBJ1-3
CASSQERAAPFSGNTIYF
TGCGCCAGCAGCCAAGAGCGGGCAGCCCCATTCTCTGGAAACACCATATATTTT
>-|-|TRBV7-9|TRBJ2-5
CASSLEGLSGETQYF
TGTGCCAGCAGCTTAGAGGGGTTATCAGGGGAGACCCAGTACTTC
>TRBD1|-|TRBV10-2|TRBJ1-5
CASSVDRGQPQHF
TGCGCCAGCAGTGTCGACAGGGGACAGCCCCAGCATTTT
>TRBD1|-|TRBV23-1|TRBJ1-1
CASSQDRDGTEAFF
TGCGCCAGCAGCCAAGACAGGGATGGGACTGAAGCTTTCTTT
>-|-|TRBV7-3|TRBJ2-3
CASSWAPDTQYF
TGTGCCAGCAGCTGGGCACCAGATACGCAGTATTTT
>TRBD1|once|TRBV19|TRBJ1-2
CASSMLGSPPDRAYGYTF
TGTGCCAGTAGTATGCTCGGCTCTCCGCCGGACAGGGCGTATGGCTACACCTTC
>-|-|TRBV6-6|TRBJ1-2
CASSPNREWGYTF
TGTGCCAGCAGTCCAAACAGGGAGTGGGGCTACACCTTC
>TRBD1|-|TRBV5-1|TRBJ2-2
CASSQGARETGELFF
TGCGCCAGCAGCCAGGGGGCTCGAGAAACCGGGGAGCTGTTTTTT
>TRBD2|-|TRBV11-2|TRBJ2-1
CASSLDWGGEQFF
TGTGCCAGCAGCTTAGATTGGGGGGGAGAGCAGTTCTTC
>-|-|TRBV12-5|TRBJ2-7
CASATGLSEQYF
TGTGCTAGTGCCACAGGGCTCAGCGAGCAGTACTTC
>-|-|TRBV19|TRBJ1-5
CASSIAGRAGNQPQHF
TGTGCCAGTAGTATAGCAGGGAGGGCTGGCAATCAGCCCCAGCATTTT
>TRBD1|-|TRBV7-7|TRBJ2-7
CASSLYPGGSYEQYF
TGTGCCAGCAGCTTATATCCAGGGGGTTCCTACGAGCAGTACTTC
>TRBD1|-|TRBV4-1|TRBJ2-5
CASSQGLDRGRQETQYF
TGCGCCAGCAGCCAAGGCCTGGACAGGGGCCGTCAAGAGACCCAGTACTTC
>-|few|TRBV10-2|TRBJ1-4
CASSDPGNEKLFF
TGCGCCAGCAGTGATCCAGGGAATGAAAAACTGTTTTTT
>-|-|TRBV10-3|TRBJ2-7
CAISEMTVTSYEQYF
TGTGCCATCAGTGAGATGACAGTCACCTCCTACGAGCAGTACTTC
>-|-|TRBV27|TRBJ2-1
CASSYRWRVGNEQFF
TGTGCCAGCAGCTACCGTTGGCGGGTGGGGAATGAGCAGTTCTTC
>-|-|TRBV5-1|TRBJ1-2
CASSLVPVELVREVGGYTF
TGCGCCAGCAGCTTGGTTCCCGTCGAGTTGGTCAGGGAAGTGGGTGGCTACACCTTC
>-|-|TRBV9|TRBJ2-1
CASSVAGEAYNEQFF
TGTGCCAGCAGCGTAGCGGGGGAGGCCTACAATGAGCAGTTCTTC
>-|-|TRBV9|TRBJ1-2
CASSVAPAGGYTF
TGTGCCAGCAGCGTAGCACCGGCGGGGGGCTACACCTTC
>TRBD2|once|TRBV2|TRBJ2-5
CASSPEGRGALQETQYF
TGTGCCAGCAGTCCGGAGGGGCGGGGGGCCCTACAAGAGACCCAGTACTTC
>-|-|TRBV9|TRBJ1-5
CASSWGGDQPQHF
TGTGCCAGCAGCTGGGGGGGGGATCAGCCCCAGCATTTT
>-|-|TRBV9|TRBJ1-2
CASSAHRGYGYTF
TGTGCCAGCAGCGCCCACAGAGGGTATGGCTACACCTTC
>-|-|TRBV7-2|TRBJ1-2
CASSLGQSYGYTF
TGTGCCAGCAGCTTAGGGCAGTCCTATGGCTACACCTTC
>TRBD1|-|TRBV7-2|TRBJ1-6
CASSDRVNSPLHF
TGTGCCAGCAGCGACAGGGTTAATTCACCCCTCCACTTT
>TRBD2|few|TRBV15|TRBJ2-7
CATAGGAGVSYEQYF
TGTGCCACCGCGGGGGGCGCCGGGGTGTCCTACGAGCAGTACTTC
>TRBD2|-|TRBV9|TRBJ2-3
CASSVVAGGGTDTQYF
TGTGCCAGCAGCGTAGTGGCGGGGGGCGGGACAGATACGCAGTATTTT
>TRBD2|few|TRBV27|TRBJ2-2
CASRSSGATNTGELFF
TGTGCCAGCAGAAGTAGCGGGGCCACGAACACCGGGGAGCTGTTTTTT
>-|-|TRBV14|TRBJ2-2
CASSQGQANTGELFF
TGTGCCAGCAGCCAAGGACAGGCGAACACCGGGGAGCTGTTTTTT
>TRBD1|-|TRBV6-1|TRBJ1-2
CASSPGDRGYGYTF
TGTGCCAGCAGTCCCGGGGACAGGGGGTATGGCTACACCTTC
>TRBD1|-|TRBV27|TRBJ1-2
CATSAGTGYGYTF
TGTGCCACCTCTGCCGGGACAGGCTATGGCTACACCTTC
>TRBD2|-|TRBV5-4|TRBJ2-7
CASSSWTSGGDYEQYF
TGTGCCAGCAGCTCCTGGACTAGCGGGGGGGACTACGAGCAGTACTTC
>TRBD1|-|TRBV6-5|TRBJ2-7
CASRPGQGGWYF
TGTGCCAGCAGACCCGGACAGGGGGGATGGTACTTC
>-|-|TRBV11-2|TRBJ2-3
CASSFRLAPDTQYF
TGTGCCAGCAGCTTTAGGCTAGCTCCAGATACGCAGTATTTT
>TRBD2|-|TRBV10-2|TRBJ2-7
CASSDGGLAGGEQYF
TGCGCCAGCAGTGACGGTGGGCTAGCGGGGGGCGAGCAGTACTTC
>TRBD1|-|TRBV18|TRBJ2-5
CASSPPKGTDLQETQYF
TGTGCCAGCTCACCTCCCAAGGGGACAGACCTCCAAGAGACCCAGTACTTC
>-|-|TRBV6-5|TRBJ2-3
CASGQTTSPDTQYF
TGTGCCAGCGGGCAAACCACCAGTCCGGATACGCAGTATTTT
>TRBD2|-|TRBV7-8|TRBJ2-1
CASSWRTSGGAPFF
TGTGCCAGCAGCTGGAGGACTAGCGGGGGGGCCCCGTTCTTC
>-|-|TRBV9|TRBJ2-7
CASSVGQGLSYEQYF
TGTGCCAGCAGCGTAGGTCAGGGCCTCTCCTACGAGCAGTACTTC